This note documents a single T cell receptor (beta chain) sequence. Its antigen is unidentified. The data were taken from a study of regulatory T cells in long-lasting Graves disease. Whole-study findings and limits: Having few samples may have compromised the accuracy.

The sample's time point: newly diagnosed GD, antithyroid drugs for less than 3 months. Isolated PBMC RNA provided the starting material for the TCR library. In building TCR beta libraries, iRepertoire HTBI primers were used together with Arm-PCR of CDR3 regions. TCRdb itself ran the multiplex PCR reads through MiXCR, one entry per CDR3 protein. The sample holds around 500,000 distinct CDR3 sequences, about 11% seen once. The CDR3 contains 13 residues. CDR1 LNHNV and CDR2 YYDKDF come from the germline V gene (reference sequence). The ends lost 6 bases at V and 3 bases at J; junction bases unmatched: 5. These same records also appear under a second study, on T cells in Graves' hyperthyroidism and ophthalmopathy.

The chain recombines TRBV15 with TRBJ2-7; TRBD2 matches at 7 bases. The source was peripheral blood mononuclear cells (PBMCs), collected at new diagnosis, from a patient treated with antithyroid drugs. This clonotype originated in a woman in her twenties or thirties with Graves disease. CDR3 coding DNA: TGTGCCACCAGAAGCGGGGAGATCTACGAGCAGTACTTC. It yields the protein CATRSGEIYEQYF.